A few counts support the clone carrying this TCR beta chain. The record originates from a study of identical twins. J was trimmed by 4 bases and V by 6 bases; bases with no gene match: 8. Per germline, CDR1 SGHRS and CDR2 YFSETQ. The CDR3 sequence is 15 residues long. MiXCR was run by TCRdb on the 5' RACE reads, yielding one entry per CDR3 protein. The sample lists 200,000 to 300,000 distinct CDR3 sequences; roughly a tenth were seen once. The chain joins TRBV5-1 to TRBJ2-2; TRBD1 matches 8 bases. The receptor comes from a man between 50 and 59 years old in good health. The sample was memory T cells sorted from blood. CDR3 bases: TGCGCCAGCAAGTCGAGGACAGGGAGCACCGGGGAGCTGTTTTTT. Its translation is CASKSRTGSTGELFF.